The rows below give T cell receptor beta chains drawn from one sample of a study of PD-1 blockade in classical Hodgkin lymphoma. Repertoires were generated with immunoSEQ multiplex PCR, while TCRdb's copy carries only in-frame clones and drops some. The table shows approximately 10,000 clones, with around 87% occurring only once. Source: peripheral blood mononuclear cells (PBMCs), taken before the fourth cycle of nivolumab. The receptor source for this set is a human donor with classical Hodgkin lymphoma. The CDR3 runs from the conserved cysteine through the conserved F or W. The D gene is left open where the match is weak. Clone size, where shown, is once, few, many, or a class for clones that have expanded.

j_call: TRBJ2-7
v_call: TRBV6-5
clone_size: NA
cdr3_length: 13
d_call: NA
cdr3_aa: CASSYDPSYEQYF
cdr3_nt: TGTGCCAGCAGTTACGACCCCTCCTACGAGCAGTACTTC

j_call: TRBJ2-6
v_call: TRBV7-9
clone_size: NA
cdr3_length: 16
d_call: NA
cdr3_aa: CASSLIRHSGANVLTF
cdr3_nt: TGTGCCAGCAGCTTAATCCGGCACTCTGGGGCCAACGTCCTGACTTTC

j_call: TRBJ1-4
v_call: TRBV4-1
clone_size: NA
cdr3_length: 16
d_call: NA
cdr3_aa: CASSQGVVATNEKLFF
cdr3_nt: TGCGCCAGCAGCCAAGGGGTGGTTGCAACTAATGAAAAACTGTTTTTT

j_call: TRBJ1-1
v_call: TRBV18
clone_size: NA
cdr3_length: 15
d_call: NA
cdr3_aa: CASSLEQLTQGEAFF
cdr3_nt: TGTGCCAGCTCCCTGGAACAATTAACGCAGGGAGAAGCTTTCTTT

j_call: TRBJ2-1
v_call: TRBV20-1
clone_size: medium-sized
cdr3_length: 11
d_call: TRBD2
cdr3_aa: CSALAGEGEFF
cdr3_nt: TGCAGTGCTTTAGCGGGAGAGGGGGAGTTCTTC

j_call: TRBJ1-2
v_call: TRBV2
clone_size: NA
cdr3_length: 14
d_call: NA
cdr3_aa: CASSDVPDNYGYTF
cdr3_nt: TGTGCCAGCAGTGACGTTCCAGATAACTATGGCTACACCTTC

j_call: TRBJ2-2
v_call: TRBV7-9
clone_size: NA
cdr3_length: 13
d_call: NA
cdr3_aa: CASSTRGTGELFF
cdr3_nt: TGTGCCAGCAGTACCCGGGGGACCGGGGAGCTGTTTTTT

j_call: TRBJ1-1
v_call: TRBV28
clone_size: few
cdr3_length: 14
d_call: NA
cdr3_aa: CARNTGSVNTEAFF
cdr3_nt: TGTGCCAGGAATACAGGGTCCGTGAACACTGAAGCTTTCTTT

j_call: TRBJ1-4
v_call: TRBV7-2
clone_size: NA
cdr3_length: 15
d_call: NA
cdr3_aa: CASSPGLDRGEKLFF
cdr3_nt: TGTGCCAGCAGCCCGGGCCTTGATAGGGGTGAAAAACTGTTTTTT

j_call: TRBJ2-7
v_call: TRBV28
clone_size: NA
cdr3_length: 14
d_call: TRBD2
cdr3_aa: CASCPSGGPYEQYF
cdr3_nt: TGTGCCAGCTGTCCCTCGGGGGGGCCCTACGAGCAGTACTTC

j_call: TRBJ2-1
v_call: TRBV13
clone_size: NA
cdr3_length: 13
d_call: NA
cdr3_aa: CASSSRARDEQFF
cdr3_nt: TGTGCCAGCAGCTCAAGAGCGAGAGATGAGCAGTTCTTC

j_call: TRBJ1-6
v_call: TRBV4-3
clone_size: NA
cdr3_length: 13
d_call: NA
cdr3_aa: CASSQDRERPLHF
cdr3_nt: TGCGCCAGCAGCCAAGATCGAGAACGACCCCTCCACTTT

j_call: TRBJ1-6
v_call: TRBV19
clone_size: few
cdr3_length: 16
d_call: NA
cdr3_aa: CASRRTSLALNSPLHF
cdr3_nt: TGTGCCAGTCGTCGGACAAGTTTAGCTTTAAATTCACCCCTCCACTTT

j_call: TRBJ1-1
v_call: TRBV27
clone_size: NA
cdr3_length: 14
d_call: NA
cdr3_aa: CASSSPTGATEAFF
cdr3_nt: TGTGCCAGCAGTTCCCCGACGGGCGCAACTGAAGCTTTCTTT

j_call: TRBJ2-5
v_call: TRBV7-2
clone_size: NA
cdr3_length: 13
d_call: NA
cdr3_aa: CASSLGGQETQYF
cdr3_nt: TGTGCCAGCAGCTTAGGAGGGCAAGAGACCCAGTACTTC

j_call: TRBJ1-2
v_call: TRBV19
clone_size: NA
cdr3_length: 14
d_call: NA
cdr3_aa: CASSMDVVDYGYTF
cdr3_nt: TGTGCCAGTAGTATGGATGTGGTAGACTATGGCTACACCTTC

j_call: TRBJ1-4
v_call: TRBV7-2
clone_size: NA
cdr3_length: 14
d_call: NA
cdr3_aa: CASSFSRSQGKLFF
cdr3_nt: TGTGCCAGCAGCTTCTCTCGGTCACAGGGAAAACTGTTTTTT

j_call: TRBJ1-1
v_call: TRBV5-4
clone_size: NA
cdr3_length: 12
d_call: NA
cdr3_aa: CASSTQNTEAFF
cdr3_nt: TGTGCCAGCAGCACCCAGAACACTGAAGCTTTCTTT

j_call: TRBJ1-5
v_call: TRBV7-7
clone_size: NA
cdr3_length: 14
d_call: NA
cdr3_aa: CASSLPPEGQPQHF
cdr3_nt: TGTGCTAGCAGCTTACCCCCGGAGGGGCAGCCCCAGCATTTT

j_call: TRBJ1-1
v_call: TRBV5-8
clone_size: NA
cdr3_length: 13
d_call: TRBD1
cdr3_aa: CASNRGMNTEAFF
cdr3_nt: TGTGCCAGCAACAGGGGGATGAACACTGAAGCTTTCTTT

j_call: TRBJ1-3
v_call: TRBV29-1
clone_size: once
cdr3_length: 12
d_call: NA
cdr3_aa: CSATGPGNTIYF
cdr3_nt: TGCAGCGCCACAGGGCCTGGAAACACCATATATTTT

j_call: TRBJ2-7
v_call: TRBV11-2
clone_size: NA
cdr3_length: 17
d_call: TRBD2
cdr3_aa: CASSPSPGGRRVYEQYF
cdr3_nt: TGTGCCAGCAGCCCGTCGCCGGGGGGGCGTAGGGTCTACGAGCAGTACTTC

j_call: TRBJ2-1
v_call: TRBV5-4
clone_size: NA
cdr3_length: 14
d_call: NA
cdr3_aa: CASSLFSAYNEQFF
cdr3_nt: TGTGCCAGCAGCTTGTTTAGCGCGTACAATGAGCAGTTCTTC

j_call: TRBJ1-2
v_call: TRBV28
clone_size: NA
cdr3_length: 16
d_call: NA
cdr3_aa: CASKGGDGGNNYGYTF
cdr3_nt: TGTGCCAGCAAGGGCGGGGACGGGGGCAATAACTATGGCTACACCTTC

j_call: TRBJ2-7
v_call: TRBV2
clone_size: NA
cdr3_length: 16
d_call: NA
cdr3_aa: CASSEDGHSYSYEQYF
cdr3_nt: TGTGCCAGCAGTGAGGATGGACACTCATACTCCTACGAGCAGTACTTC

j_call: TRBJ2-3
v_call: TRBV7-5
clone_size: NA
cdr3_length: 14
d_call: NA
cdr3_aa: CASSLVDYPATQYF
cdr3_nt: TGTGCCAGCAGCTTAGTTGACTACCCAGCCACGCAGTATTTT

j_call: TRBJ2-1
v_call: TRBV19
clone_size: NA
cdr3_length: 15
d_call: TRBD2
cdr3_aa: CASSMSGGTHNEQFF
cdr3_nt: TGTGCCAGTAGTATGAGCGGGGGGACACACAATGAGCAGTTCTTC

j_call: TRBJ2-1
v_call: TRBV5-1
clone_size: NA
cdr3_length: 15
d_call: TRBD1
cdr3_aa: CASSWTGTGGNEQFF
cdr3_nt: TGCGCCAGCAGCTGGACCGGGACAGGAGGCAATGAGCAGTTCTTC